These 10 T cell receptor beta chains share one sample of origin, sequenced in a study of beta chain features in type 1 diabetes. What was sequenced were expressed TCRB transcripts, since all of the isolated RNA had been reverse transcribed. Method: immunoSEQ multiplex PCR; TCRdb's copy keeps in-frame clones and lacks some. Counted here are about 230,000 clones, around 10% occurring once; the ten biggest clones make up approximately 0.035%. Sequenced: naive CD4+ T cells from blood. Source of these receptors: a woman under 30 in good health.

This clone has just a few counts. The rearrangement links TRBV19 to TRBJ1-1; D is undetermined. The length of the CDR3 is 13 residues. V was pared by 4 bases and J by 3 bases, with 9 bases between. The germline V gene encodes CDR1 LNHDA and CDR2 SQIVND (reference sequence). The DNA for the CDR3 is TGTGCCAGTAGTACCACCCGGGACACTGAAGCTTTCTTT. This sequence encodes CASSTTRDTEAFF. Combining the CDR3 with reference TRBV19 and TRBJ1-1 gives the whole variable domain DGGITQSPKYLFRKEGQNVTLSCEQNLNHDAMYWYRQDPGQGLRLIYYSQIVNDFQKGDIAEGYSVSREKKESFPLTVTSAQKNPTAFYLCASSTTRDTEAFFGQGTRLTVV.

This clone was detected a few times. The CDR3 protein is CAITAGGPSGANVLTF. In DNA, the CDR3 is TGTGCCATCACGGCAGGGGGCCCCTCTGGGGCCAACGTCCTGACTTTC. V usage is TRBV10-3 and J usage is TRBJ2-6, with 8 bases aligning to TRBD1. The germline gives CDR1 ENHRY, CDR2 SYGVKD. The CDR3 has 16 residues. V lost 7 bases, J lost 0 bases, and 5 bases stayed unmatched.

This clone was counted a few times. The V and J genes are TRBV30 and TRBJ2-1, with 12 positions matching TRBD2. The J segment lost 1 base and the V segment lost 3 bases, leaving 4 bases of the junction unmatched. The CDR3 sequence is 16 residues long. Germline-derived CDR1 and CDR2 are GTSNPN and SVGIG (reference sequence). CDR3 amino acids: CAWSLAGGSSYNEQFF. The CDR3, as DNA: TGTGCCTGGAGCCTAGCGGGGGGGTCGTCCTACAATGAGCAGTTCTTC.

A few counts support this clone. The J gene is TRBJ2-3, the V gene TRBV9, with D hard to call. Looked up from germline, CDR1 is SGDLS and CDR2 is YYNGEE. This CDR3 spans 12 amino acids. V was trimmed by 1 base and J by 9 bases, leaving 9 bases between them. CDR3 in amino acids: CASSVFPGTQYF. DNA of the CDR3: TGTGCCAGCAGCGTATTCCCCGGGACGCAGTATTTT.

The chain couples TRBV27 to TRBJ2-1, with TRBD2 matching 15 bases. The CDR3 has 18 residues. V gave up 2 bases and J gave up 1 base; unmatched junction bases: 3. CDR1 and CDR2 from the germline V gene are MNHEY and SMNVEV (reference sequence). The CDR3 DNA sequence: TGTGCCAGCAGTTTACGGACTAGCGGGGGGGTATCCTACAATGAGCAGTTCTTC. As protein: CASSLRTSGGVSYNEQFF.

In its sample, this clone was seen a few times. This sequence joins TRBV10-2 and TRBJ2-7, with 9 nucleotides matching TRBD1. Germline-derived CDR1 and CDR2 are WSHSY and SAAADI. V lost 8 bases and J lost 7; bases outside the gene matches: 12. The CDR3 extends over 14 amino acids. Written as DNA, the CDR3 is TGCGCCAGCCGAAGGACAGGGGAAACGAGGGAGCAGTACTTC. Protein sequence: CASRRTGETREQYF.

This clone has just a few counts. V is TRBV10-2 and J is TRBJ2-5; 7 bases are a match to TRBD2. Germline CDR1 WSHSY, CDR2 SAAADI. Trimming at V came to 9 bases and at J to 6 bases, leaving 7 bases not matched to a gene. CDR3 size: 12 residues. CDR3 sequence (DNA): TGCGCCAGTCAGGCGGGGACTAAGACCCAGTACTTC. Translated: CASQAGTKTQYF.

V and J are TRBV6-1 and TRBJ1-1, with a weak D call TRBD1 (6 bases). Germline V gene sequence: CDR1 MNHNS, CDR2 SASEGT. The CDR3 length is 16 residues. V was trimmed by 4 bases and J by 7 bases, leaving 22 bases between them. DNA of the CDR3: TGTGCCAGCAGTGCTCGGTCGGGCAGGGGAAGAAGTGAAGCTTTCTTT. Translated, it gives CASSARSGRGRSEAFF.

In its sample, this clone was seen a few times. This chain links TRBV2 with TRBJ2-7, with 9 bases identical to TRBD1. V was pared by 9 bases and J by 3 bases, with 9 bases of the junction left unmatched. Germline V gene sequence: CDR1 SNHLY, CDR2 FYNNEI. The CDR3 runs to 14 residues. CDR3 nucleotides: TGTGCCAGTACTCCGGGACAGGGAGGCTACGAGCAGTACTTC. Translation: CASTPGQGGYEQYF.

This clone came up a few times. The chain joins TRBV11-2 to TRBJ2-7, with TRBD1 as a possible D gene (5 bases). Trimming removed 2 bases at V and 1 base at J, with 9 bases between. This CDR3 contains 14 residues. Germline CDR1 is SGHAT and CDR2 is FQNNGV. CDR3 amino acids: CASSLLGRSYEQYF. Here the CDR3 DNA reads TGTGCCAGCAGCTTACTGGGGCGGTCCTACGAGCAGTACTTC.